This TCR beta chain appears in the sequencing data of a study of blood T cell repertoires in COVID-19. Overall study context: Collection of acute and convalescent COVID-19 samples took place in the United States, Italy and Spain. PBMCs, B-cell-depleted T cells, or T cells provided the cDNA or gDNA that made up the material.

The V end was cut by 6 bases, the J end by 5 bases, with 8 bases between. This CDR3 region has 11 residues. Germline V gene data show CDR1 as WSHSY and CDR2 as SAAADI. Authors' analysis steps: Estimation of nucleated cell counts was performed using reference gene primer amplification. The method was immunoSEQ multiplex PCR; TCRdb's version includes in-frame clones alone and lacks a portion of them. The V and J calls and clone size come from that table; D and trimming were worked out from the DNA. Of 180,000 or so clones listed, 86% are singletons. The chain links TRBV10-2 to TRBJ2-7, with a tentative D call TRBD1 (5 bases). The source is a woman older than 75 in a cohort sampled during active or convalescent COVID-19. Sequences were obtained from peripheral blood. CDR3 coding DNA: TGCGCCAGCAGCCAGGGAAACGAGCAGTACTTC. Encoded protein: CASSQGNEQYF.